The source of this TCR beta chain is a study of blood T cell repertoires in COVID-19. Turning to the study itself: Sites across the United States, Italy and Spain contributed samples from acute and convalescent COVID-19.

This CDR3 is 16 amino acids long. Germline-derived CDR1 and CDR2 are MNHEY and SVGAGI. Germline trimming cut 0 bases from V and 1 base from J; bases unmatched to any gene: 5. The data were produced by immunoSEQ multiplex PCR, yet TCRdb's version contains in-frame clones alone and is incomplete. The table has around 25,000 clones, roughly four fifths seen once. Material for sequencing was peripheral blood. This TCR derives from a man aged 65 to 79 with acute or convalescent COVID-19. The rearrangement joins TRBV6-5 to TRBJ2-7; the match to TRBD1 covers 8 bases. The CDR3: CASSYSSGTGSYEQYF. DNA for the CDR3: TGTGCCAGCAGTTACTCCTCCGGGACAGGATCCTACGAGCAGTACTTC.